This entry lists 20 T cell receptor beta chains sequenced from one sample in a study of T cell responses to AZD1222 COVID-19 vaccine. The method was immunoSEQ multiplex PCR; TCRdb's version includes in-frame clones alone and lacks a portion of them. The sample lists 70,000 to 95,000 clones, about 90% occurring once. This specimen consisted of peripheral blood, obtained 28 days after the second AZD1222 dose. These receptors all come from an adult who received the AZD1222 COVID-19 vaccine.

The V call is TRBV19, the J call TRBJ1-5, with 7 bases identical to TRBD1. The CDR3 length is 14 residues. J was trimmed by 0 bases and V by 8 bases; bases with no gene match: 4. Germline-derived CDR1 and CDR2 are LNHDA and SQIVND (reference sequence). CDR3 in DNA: TGTGCCAGTGCCGGGACAGATAGCAATCAGCCCCAGCATTTT. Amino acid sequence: CASAGTDSNQPQHF.

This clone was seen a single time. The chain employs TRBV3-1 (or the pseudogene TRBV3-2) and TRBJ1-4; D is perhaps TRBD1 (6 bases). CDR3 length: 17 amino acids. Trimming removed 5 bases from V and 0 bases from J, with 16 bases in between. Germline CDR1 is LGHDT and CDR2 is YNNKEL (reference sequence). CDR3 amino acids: CASSGGSEGATNEKLFF. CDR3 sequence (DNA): TGTGCCAGCAGCGGAGGATCGGAGGGGGCAACTAATGAAAAACTGTTTTTT.

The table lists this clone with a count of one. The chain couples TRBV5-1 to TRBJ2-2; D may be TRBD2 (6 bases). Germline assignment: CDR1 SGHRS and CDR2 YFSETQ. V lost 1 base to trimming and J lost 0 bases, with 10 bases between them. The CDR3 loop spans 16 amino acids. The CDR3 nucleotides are TGCGCCAGCAGCTTGCTGGGCGGGGCGAACACCGGGGAGCTGTTTTTT. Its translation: CASSLLGGANTGELFF.

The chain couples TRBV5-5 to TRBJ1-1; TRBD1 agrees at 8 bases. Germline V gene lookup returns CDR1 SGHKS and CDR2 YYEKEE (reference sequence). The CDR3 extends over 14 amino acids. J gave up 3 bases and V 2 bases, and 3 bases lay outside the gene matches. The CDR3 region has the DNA TGTGCCAGCAGCTTCAGGGGGCTGGACACTGAAGCTTTCTTT. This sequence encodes CASSFRGLDTEAFF.

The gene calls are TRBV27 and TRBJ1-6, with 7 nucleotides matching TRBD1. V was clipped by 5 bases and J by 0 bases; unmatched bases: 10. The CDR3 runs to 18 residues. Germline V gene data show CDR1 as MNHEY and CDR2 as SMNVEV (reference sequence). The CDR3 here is CASSPRGQLSSYNSPLHF. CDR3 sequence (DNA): TGTGCCAGCAGTCCCAGGGGACAGCTAAGCTCCTATAATTCACCCCTCCACTTT.

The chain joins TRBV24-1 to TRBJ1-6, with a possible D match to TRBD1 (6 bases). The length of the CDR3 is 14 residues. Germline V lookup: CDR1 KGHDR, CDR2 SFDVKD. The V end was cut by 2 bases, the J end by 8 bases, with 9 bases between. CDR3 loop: CATSDSGVDSPLHF. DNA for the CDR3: TGTGCCACCAGTGATTCAGGGGTTGATTCACCCCTCCACTTT.

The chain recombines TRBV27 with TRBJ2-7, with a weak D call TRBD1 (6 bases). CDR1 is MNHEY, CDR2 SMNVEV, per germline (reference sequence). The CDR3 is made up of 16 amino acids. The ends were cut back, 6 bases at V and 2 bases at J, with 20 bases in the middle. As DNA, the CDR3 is TGTGCCAGCAGCTCCCTTGGGGACACGAAGACCTACGAGCAGTACTTC. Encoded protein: CASSSLGDTKTYEQYF.

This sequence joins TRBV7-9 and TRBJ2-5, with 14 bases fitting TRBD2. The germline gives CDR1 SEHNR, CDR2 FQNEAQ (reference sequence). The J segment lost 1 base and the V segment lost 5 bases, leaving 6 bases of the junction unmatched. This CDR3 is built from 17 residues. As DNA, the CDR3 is TGTGCCAGCAGCCCGGGACTAGCGGGGGCCCTCCAAGAGACCCAGTACTTC. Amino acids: CASSPGLAGALQETQYF.

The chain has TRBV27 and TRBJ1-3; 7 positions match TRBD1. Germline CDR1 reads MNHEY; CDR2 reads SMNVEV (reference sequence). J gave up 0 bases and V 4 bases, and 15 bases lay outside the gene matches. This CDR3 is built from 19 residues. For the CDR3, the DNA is TGTGCCAGCAGTTCCTCTAAATGGGACAGAGGCCGCTCTGGAAACACCATATATTTT. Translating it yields CASSSSKWDRGRSGNTIYF.

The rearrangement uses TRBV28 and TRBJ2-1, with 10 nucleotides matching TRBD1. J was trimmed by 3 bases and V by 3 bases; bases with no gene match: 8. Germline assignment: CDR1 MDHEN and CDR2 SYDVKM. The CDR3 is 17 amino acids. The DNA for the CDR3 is TGTGCCAGCAGTTTCACCTTCCGGGACAGGGGCTACAATGAGCAGTTCTTC. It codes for CASSFTFRDRGYNEQFF.

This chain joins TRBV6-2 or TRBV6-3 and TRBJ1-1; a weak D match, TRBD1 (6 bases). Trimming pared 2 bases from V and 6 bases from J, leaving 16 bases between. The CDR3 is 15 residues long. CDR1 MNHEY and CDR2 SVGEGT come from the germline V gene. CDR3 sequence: CASSYPTGRVPEAFF. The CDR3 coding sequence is TGTGCCAGCAGTTACCCCACAGGGAGGGTACCTGAAGCTTTCTTT.

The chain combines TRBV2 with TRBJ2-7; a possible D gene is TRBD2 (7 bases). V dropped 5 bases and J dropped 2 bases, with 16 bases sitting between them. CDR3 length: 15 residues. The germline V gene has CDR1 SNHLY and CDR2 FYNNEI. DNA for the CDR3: TGTGCCAGCAGTCGGTTGAGGGGGGGAACCTACGAGCAGTACTTC. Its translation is CASSRLRGGTYEQYF.

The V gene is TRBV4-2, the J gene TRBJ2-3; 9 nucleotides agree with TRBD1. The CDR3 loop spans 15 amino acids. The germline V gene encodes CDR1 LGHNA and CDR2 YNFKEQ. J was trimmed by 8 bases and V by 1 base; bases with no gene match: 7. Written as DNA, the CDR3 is TGTGCCAGCAGCCAAGCTGCGGACAGGGGTGTTACGCAGTATTTT. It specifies CASSQAADRGVTQYF.

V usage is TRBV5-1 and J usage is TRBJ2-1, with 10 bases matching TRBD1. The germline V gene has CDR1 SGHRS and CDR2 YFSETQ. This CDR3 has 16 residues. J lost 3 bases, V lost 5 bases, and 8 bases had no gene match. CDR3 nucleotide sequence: TGCGCCAGCAGGGGGTCCCGGGACAGGGGCTACAATGAGCAGTTCTTC. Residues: CASRGSRDRGYNEQFF. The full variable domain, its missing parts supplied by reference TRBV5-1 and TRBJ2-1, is KAGVTQTPRYLIKTRGQQVTLSCSPISGHRSVSWYQQTPGQGLQFLFEYFSETQRNKGNFPGRFSGRQFSNSRSEMNVSTLELGDSALYLCASRGSRDRGYNEQFFGPGTRLTVL.

As DNA, the CDR3 is TGTGCCAGCAGCGCCCGGGACAACCAAGAGACCCAGTACTTC. It yields the protein CASSARDNQETQYF. V usage is TRBV11-3 and J usage is TRBJ2-5; D is perhaps TRBD1 (6 bases). CDR1 is SGHNT and CDR2 is YENEEA in the germline V gene. The V gene lost 5 bases and the J gene lost 0 bases, with 10 bases spanning the gap. The CDR3 spans 14 residues.

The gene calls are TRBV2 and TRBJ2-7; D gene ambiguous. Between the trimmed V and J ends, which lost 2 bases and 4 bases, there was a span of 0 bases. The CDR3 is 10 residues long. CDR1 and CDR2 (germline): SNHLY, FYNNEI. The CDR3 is CASSEYEQYF. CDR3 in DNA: TGTGCCAGCAGTGAATACGAGCAGTACTTC.

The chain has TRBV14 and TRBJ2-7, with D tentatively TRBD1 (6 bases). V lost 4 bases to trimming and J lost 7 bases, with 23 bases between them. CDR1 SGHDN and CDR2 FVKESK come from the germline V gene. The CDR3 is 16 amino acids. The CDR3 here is CASSLYLDRTPNEQYF. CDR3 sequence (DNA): TGTGCCAGCAGCCTATACCTTGACAGGACTCCTAATGAGCAGTACTTC.

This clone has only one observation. The CDR3 coding sequence is TGTGCCAGCAGTCGGGCGTCCGATACGCAGTATTTT. Translation: CASSRASDTQYF. V usage is TRBV7-3 and J usage is TRBJ2-3; D is undetermined. This CDR3 region has 12 residues. Germline V lookup: CDR1 SGHTA, CDR2 FQGTGA. Trimming removed 6 bases at V and 6 bases at J, with 10 bases between. The full variable domain, its missing parts supplied by reference TRBV7-3 and TRBJ2-3, is GAGVSQTPSNKVTEKGKYVELRCDPISGHTALYWYRQSLGQGPEFLIYFQGTGAADDSGLPNDRFFAVRPEGSVSTLKIQRTERGDSAVYLCASSRASDTQYFGPGTRLTVL.

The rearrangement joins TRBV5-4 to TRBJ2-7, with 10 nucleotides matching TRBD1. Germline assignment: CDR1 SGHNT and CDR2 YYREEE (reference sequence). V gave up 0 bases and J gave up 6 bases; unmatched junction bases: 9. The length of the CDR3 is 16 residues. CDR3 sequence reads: CASSLDGTGARGEQYF. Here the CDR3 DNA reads TGTGCCAGCAGCTTGGATGGGACAGGGGCCAGAGGCGAGCAGTACTTC.

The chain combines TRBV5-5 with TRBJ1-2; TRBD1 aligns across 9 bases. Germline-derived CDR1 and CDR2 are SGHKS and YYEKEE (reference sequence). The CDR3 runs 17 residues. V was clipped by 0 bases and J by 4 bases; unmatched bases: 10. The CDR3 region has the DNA TGTGCCAGCAGCTTGGGGGTAACAGGGGGCGCCGGCTATGGCTACACCTTC. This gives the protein CASSLGVTGGAGYGYTF.